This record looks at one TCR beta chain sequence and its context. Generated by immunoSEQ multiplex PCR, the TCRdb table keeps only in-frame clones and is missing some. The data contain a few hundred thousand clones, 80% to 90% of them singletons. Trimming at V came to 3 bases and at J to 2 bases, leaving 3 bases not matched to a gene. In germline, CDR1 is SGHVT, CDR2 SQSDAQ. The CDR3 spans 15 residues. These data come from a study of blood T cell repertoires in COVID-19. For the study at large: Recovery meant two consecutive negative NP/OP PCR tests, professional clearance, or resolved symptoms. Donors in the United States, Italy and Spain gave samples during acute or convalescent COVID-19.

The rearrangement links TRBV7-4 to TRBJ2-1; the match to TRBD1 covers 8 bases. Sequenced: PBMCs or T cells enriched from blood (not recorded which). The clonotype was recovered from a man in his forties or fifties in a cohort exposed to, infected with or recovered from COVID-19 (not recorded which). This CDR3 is CASSLGQDPYNEQFF. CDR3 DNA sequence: TGTGCCAGCAGCTTGGGACAGGACCCCTACAATGAGCAGTTCTTC.